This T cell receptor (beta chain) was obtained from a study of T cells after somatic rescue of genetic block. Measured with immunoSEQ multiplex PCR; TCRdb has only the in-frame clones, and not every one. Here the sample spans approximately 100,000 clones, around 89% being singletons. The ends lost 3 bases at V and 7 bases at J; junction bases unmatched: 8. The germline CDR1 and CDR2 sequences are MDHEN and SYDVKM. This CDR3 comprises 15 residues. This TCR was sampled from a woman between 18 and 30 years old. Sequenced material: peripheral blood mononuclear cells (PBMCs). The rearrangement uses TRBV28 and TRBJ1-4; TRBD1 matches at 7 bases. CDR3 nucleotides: TGTGCCAGCAGTTTCACAGGGGTTGAGGGTGAAAAACTGTTTTTT. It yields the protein CASSFTGVEGEKLFF. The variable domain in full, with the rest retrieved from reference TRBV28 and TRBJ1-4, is DVKVTQSSRYLVKRTGEKVFLECVQDMDHENMFWYRQDPGLGLRLIYFSYDVKMKEKGDIPEGYSVSREKKERFSLILESASTNQTSMYLCASSFTGVEGEKLFFGSGTQLSVL.